The present TCR beta chain was sequenced within a study of CD8+CD57+ T cells in acquired aplastic anemia. Study-wide results and limits: Patients were compared with controls for CD8+ Simpson's diversity, and no significant difference emerged.

In patients chosen for sequencing, flow cytometry had shown CD8+CD57+ cell expansion. The patients all had a severe acquired aplastic anemia diagnosis. Regarding this clonotype: Antigen unknown.

Genomic DNA was employed as the template in profiling TCR beta VDJ and CDR3. TCRdb redid the calling of the reads with MiXCR, one entry per CDR3 protein. The table lists about 160,000 distinct CDR3 sequences, roughly two thirds of them singletons. The CDR3 has 16 amino acids. Germline V lookup: CDR1 SGHTS, CDR2 YDEGEE. V lost 0 bases, J lost 2 bases, and 5 bases stayed unmatched. Sample: sorted CD4+, CD8+, or CD8+CD57+ T cells (not recorded which) from PBMCs. This TCR derives from a human donor with aplastic anemia. V usage is TRBV5-8 and J usage is TRBJ2-1, with 7 nucleotides matching TRBD1. Here the CDR3 DNA reads TGTGCCAGCAGCTTGGGTGCAGGGGGAACCTACAATGAGCAGTTCTTC. Protein sequence: CASSLGAGGTYNEQFF.